The next 13 T cell receptor beta chains were all read from a single sample in a study of blood T cell repertoires in COVID-19. Clones were read by immunoSEQ multiplex PCR, and TCRdb kept only the in-frame ones, dropping some. The table lists around 450,000 clones, about 89% of them singletons. What was sequenced was peripheral blood. All receptors derive from a woman under 40 with acute or convalescent COVID-19.

CDR3 sequence reads: CASSPGWSYEQYF. CDR3 in DNA: TGTGCCAGCAGCCCGGGATGGAGCTACGAGCAGTACTTC. The V call is TRBV11-2, the J call TRBJ2-7, with D possibly TRBD2 on 5 matching bases. Germline V gene lookup returns CDR1 SGHAT and CDR2 FQNNGV. V was shortened by 5 bases and J by 3 bases, with 11 bases between the two germline ends. This CDR3 has 13 amino acids.

J is TRBJ1-5 and V is TRBV7-9; no definite D call. Deletions cut 5 bases from V and 1 base from J, with 9 bases between. In germline, CDR1 is SEHNR, CDR2 FQNEAQ (reference sequence). CDR3 length: 14 amino acids. Here the CDR3 reads CASSLPGSNQPQHF. The CDR3 DNA follows: TGTGCCAGCAGCCTTCCGGGGAGCAATCAGCCCCAGCATTTT.

The chain combines TRBV9 with TRBJ2-5; TRBD2 aligns across 10 bases. V lost 0 bases to trimming and J lost 5 bases; unmatched junction nucleotides: 7. Germline V lookup: CDR1 SGDLS, CDR2 YYNGEE. The CDR3 sequence is 16 residues long. The CDR3 loop is CASSVGSGGSFETQYF. CDR3 DNA sequence: TGTGCCAGCAGCGTAGGTAGCGGGGGGAGTTTTGAGACCCAGTACTTC. The complete variable domain, with remaining parts taken from reference TRBV9 and TRBJ2-5, reads DSGVTQTPKHLITATGQRVTLRCSPRSGDLSVYWYQQSLDQGLQFLIQYYNGEERAKGNILERFSAQQFPDLHSELNLSSLELGDSALYFCASSVGSGGSFETQYFGPGTRLLVL.

Remarks on this clone: The junction does not match germline at one end; this may be a read error. J is TRBJ1-1 and V is TRBV4-1, with 7 bases that match TRBD1. The CDR3 runs 14 residues. Germline CDR1 and CDR2: MGHRA and YSYEKL. The CDR3 loop reads CASSKQQGNAEAFF. The DNA for the CDR3 is TGCGCCAGCAGCAAACAACAGGGGAACGCTGAAGCTTTCTTT.

V and J are TRBV11-2 and TRBJ2-7, with 9 bases identical to TRBD1. This CDR3 is 17 amino acids long. Germline trimming cut 2 bases from V and 5 bases from J; bases unmatched to any gene: 13. Germline V gives CDR1 SGHAT, CDR2 FQNNGV. For the CDR3, the DNA is TGTGCCAGCAGCTTAAATGTCGGAGGGACAGGGAAAAACGAGCAGTACTTC. Encoded protein: CASSLNVGGTGKNEQYF.

The chain joins TRBV6-5 to TRBJ1-6; D gene unclear. CDR1 and CDR2 (germline): MNHEY, SVGAGI. This CDR3 has 15 residues. Trimming shortened V by 2 bases and J by 2 bases, and 7 bases separated the two germline ends. The CDR3 region is CASSYGGPYNSPLHF. CDR3 nucleotide sequence: TGTGCCAGCAGTTACGGAGGGCCCTATAATTCACCCCTCCACTTT.

The chain is built from TRBV7-8 and TRBJ1-5; 12 bases map to TRBD1. Germline loops: CDR1 SGHVS, CDR2 FQNEAQ. This CDR3 is built from 20 residues. With 5 bases clipped from V and 0 bases from J, the junction kept 14 bases outside the gene matches. CDR3 loop: CASSQAFRDRGRYSNQPQHF. The CDR3 DNA sequence: TGTGCCAGCAGCCAGGCCTTCCGGGACAGGGGGCGATATAGCAATCAGCCCCAGCATTTT.

Remarks on this clone: This specimen includes other DNA sequences encoding the same CDR3. The chain carries TRBV27 and TRBJ2-1; D ambiguous. V lost 5 bases to trimming and J lost 6 bases, with 5 bases between them. In germline, CDR1 is MNHEY, CDR2 SMNVEV (reference sequence). The CDR3 loop spans 11 amino acids. CDR3 bases: TGTGCCAGCAGTCGCGGCAATGAGCAGTTCTTC. This translates into CASSRGNEQFF.

The rearrangement links TRBV7-3 to TRBJ1-5; D is ambiguous. This CDR3 comprises 15 residues. V was shortened by 6 bases and J by 5 bases, with 17 bases between the two germline ends. Germline V gene lookup returns CDR1 SGHTA and CDR2 FQGTGA. This CDR3 reads CASSLRFPIYQPQHF. DNA for the CDR3: TGTGCCAGCAGTCTCAGGTTTCCTATATATCAGCCCCAGCATTTT.

The gene calls are TRBV7-3 and TRBJ1-1; perhaps TRBD1 as D (5 bases). Germline values: CDR1 SGHTA, CDR2 FQGTGA. The CDR3 is 15 residues long. V was pared by 7 bases and J by 3 bases, with 18 bases between. The CDR3 DNA is TGTGCCAGCAAAGCCGATCGACAGCCTTACACTGAAGCTTTCTTT. It encodes CASKADRQPYTEAFF.

V and J are TRBV5-1 and TRBJ2-1; 8 positions match TRBD1. The CDR3 runs to 16 residues. Germline lookup yields CDR1 SGHRS and CDR2 YFSETQ. Trimming cost V 0 bases and J 8 bases; bases outside gene matches: 10. CDR3 DNA: TGCGCCAGCAGCTTGGCCATTGACAGGGGTTTCGATGAGCAGTTCTTC. The encoded protein is CASSLAIDRGFDEQFF.

V usage is TRBV3-1 (or the pseudogene TRBV3-2) and J usage is TRBJ2-1, with unresolved D. V was trimmed by 4 bases and J by 3 bases, leaving 13 bases between them. Germline V gene sequence: CDR1 LGHDT, CDR2 YNNKEL (reference sequence). The CDR3 contains 15 residues. This CDR3 reads CASSRESRSYNEQFF. The CDR3 region has the DNA TGTGCCAGCAGCCGAGAATCCCGCAGCTACAATGAGCAGTTCTTC.

This clone came up a few times. The chain is built from TRBV6-6 and TRBJ2-2; 9 bases align to TRBD2. Germline-derived CDR1 and CDR2 are MNHNY and SVGAGI (reference sequence). The CDR3 spans 16 residues. J gave up 2 bases and V 6 bases, and 7 bases lay outside the gene matches. The CDR3 DNA is TGTGCCAGCAGCCCTCGACTAGCGGATAACACCGGGGAGCTGTTTTTT. This codes for CASSPRLADNTGELFF.